The 32 T cell receptor beta chains in this list originate from one sample, sequenced in a study of shared clonotypes between healthy human individuals. Some clones are missing from TCRdb's copy, which holds only in-frame ones; the method was immunoSEQ multiplex PCR. The data contain roughly 2 million clones, 85% to 95% of them singletons. Sequencing input: naive CD4+ T cells sorted from blood. Subset given: CD45RA+ positively selected. These receptors all come from a young man in good health.

The chain links TRBV10-3 to TRBJ2-7; D is perhaps TRBD2 (6 bases). Trimming left V 6 bases short and J 10 bases short, with 16 bases between. Germline V gives CDR1 ENHRY, CDR2 SYGVKD. The CDR3 runs 12 residues. The DNA for the CDR3 is TGTGCCATCAGCGGGACTCTTCAGCCCCAGTACTTC. Protein sequence: CAISGTLQPQYF.

V gene TRBV30 combines with J gene TRBJ1-2; no clear D. CDR1 is GTSNPN, CDR2 SVGIG, per germline (reference sequence). With 0 bases removed from V and 5 bases from J, the gap between germline ends came to 7 bases. The CDR3 totals 12 residues. The CDR3 DNA reads as TGTGCCTGGAGTGTAGGAATTTATGGCTACACCTTC. Protein sequence: CAWSVGIYGYTF.

The J gene is TRBJ2-4, the V gene TRBV19; 7 bases match TRBD1. V lost 5 bases to trimming and J lost 5 bases; unmatched junction nucleotides: 3. The CDR3 spans 13 residues. Germline CDR1 and CDR2: LNHDA and SQIVND (reference sequence). CDR3 in DNA: TGTGCCAGTAGTCTCGACAGGGAAAACATTCAGTACTTC. It yields the protein CASSLDRENIQYF.

In the case of this clone: The sample has other DNA sequences that encode this CDR3 too. This chain uses TRBV10-2 with TRBJ1-2; D not certain. Germline values: CDR1 WSHSY, CDR2 SAAADI. V was clipped by 5 bases and J by 0 bases, with 1 base between them. The CDR3 covers 11 residues. The CDR3 loop reads CASSPNYGYTF. The CDR3 DNA follows: TGCGCCAGCAGTCCTAACTATGGCTACACCTTC.

CDR3 residues: CASSYRAVNTEAFF. CDR3 nucleotide sequence: TGTGCCAGCAGCTACAGGGCTGTGAACACTGAAGCTTTCTTT. V gene TRBV6-6 combines with J gene TRBJ1-1; TRBD1 might be the D (6 bases). The V end lost 6 bases, the J end lost 0 bases, and 11 bases lay between the germline ends. This CDR3 comprises 14 residues. The germline gives CDR1 MNHNY, CDR2 SVGAGI (reference sequence).

The chain couples TRBV27 to TRBJ1-6, with D perhaps TRBD1 (6 bases). V gave up 4 bases and J gave up 4 bases, with 17 bases separating them. The germline gives CDR1 MNHEY, CDR2 SMNVEV (reference sequence). This CDR3 region has 17 residues. The CDR3 DNA sequence: TGTGCCAGCAGTTCAACAGGGTATTTGATGTATAATTCACCCCTCCACTTT. Translation gives CASSSTGYLMYNSPLHF.

This rearrangement joins TRBV30 to TRBJ2-1, with a possible D match to TRBD1 (6 bases). Germline CDR1 reads GTSNPN; CDR2 reads SVGIG (reference sequence). This CDR3 has 20 amino acids. V was pared by 2 bases and J by 1 base, with 27 bases between. CDR3 coding DNA: TGTGCCTGGAGTTCGGGACGACAGGTGGGGGCCCTTCGTTCCTACAATGAGCAGTTCTTC. It translates to CAWSSGRQVGALRSYNEQFF.

The chain carries TRBV28 and TRBJ1-1; 7 bases map to TRBD1. The CDR3 is 12 amino acids. V shed 7 bases and J 8 bases; nucleotides not matched to a gene: 7. CDR1 is MDHEN and CDR2 is SYDVKM in the germline V gene. CDR3 sequence reads: CASNLGTVEAFF. The CDR3 bases are TGTGCCAGCAACTTAGGGACAGTCGAAGCTTTCTTT.

This chain uses TRBV7-9 with TRBJ1-5; no clear D. Deletions cut 8 bases from V and 1 base from J, with 15 bases between. Germline loops: CDR1 SEHNR, CDR2 FQNEAQ (reference sequence). The CDR3 spans 15 residues. The CDR3, as DNA: TGTGCCAGCGGCCCCTCATGGTCGAGCAATCAGCCCCAGCATTTT. Its protein product is CASGPSWSSNQPQHF. Looking up the rest from reference TRBV7-9 and TRBJ1-5 gives the full variable domain: DTGVSQNPRHKITKRGQNVTFRCDPISEHNRLYWYRQTLGQGPEFLTYFQNEAQLEKSRLLSDRFSAERPKGSFSTLEIQRTEQGDSAMYLCASGPSWSSNQPQHFGDGTRLSIL.

The rearrangement uses TRBV13 and TRBJ2-7, with 7 bases aligning to TRBD1. In germline, CDR1 is PRHDT, CDR2 FYEKMQ (reference sequence). With V trimmed by 4 bases and J by 3 bases, 6 bases remained unmatched. The CDR3 totals 14 residues. CDR3 DNA: TGTGCCAGCAGCTCGACAGGGACCATCTACGAGCAGTACTTC. Residues: CASSSTGTIYEQYF.

The rearrangement uses TRBV6-1 and TRBJ2-3, with 8 nucleotides matching TRBD1. The germline gives CDR1 MNHNS, CDR2 SASEGT. J lost 6 bases, V lost 4 bases, and 9 bases had no gene match. The CDR3 totals 15 residues. The CDR3 DNA follows: TGTGCCAGCAGTGGGACAGGGTCAGGCGCCGATACGCAGTATTTT. This encodes CASSGTGSGADTQYF.

The chain couples TRBV10-3 to TRBJ2-1; D is unclear. Trimming removed 2 bases at V and 7 bases at J, with 6 bases between. This CDR3 is built from 12 residues. Germline V lookup: CDR1 ENHRY, CDR2 SYGVKD. The CDR3 sequence: CAISETDNEQFF. CDR3 DNA: TGTGCCATCAGTGAGACCGATAATGAGCAGTTCTTC.

The V and J genes are TRBV25-1 and TRBJ1-1, with 10 bases matching TRBD1. The CDR3 consists of 15 residues. In germline, CDR1 is MGHDK, CDR2 SYGVNS. V dropped 4 bases and J dropped 1; count of bases not matched to a gene: 3. This CDR3 is CASSARTGGNTEAFF. For the CDR3, the DNA is TGTGCCAGCAGTGCCCGGACAGGGGGGAACACTGAAGCTTTCTTT.

This sequence joins TRBV4-3 and TRBJ1-1; D is ambiguous. CDR1 LGHNA and CDR2 YSLEER come from the germline V gene. V was trimmed by 1 base and J by 0 bases, leaving 6 bases between them. The CDR3 is made up of 14 amino acids. This CDR3 reads CASSQALMNTEAFF. CDR3 sequence (DNA): TGCGCCAGCAGCCAAGCCCTAATGAACACTGAAGCTTTCTTT.

The chain recombines TRBV2 with TRBJ2-3; 8 positions agree with TRBD1. Germline CDR1 reads SNHLY; CDR2 reads FYNNEI. J lost 2 bases, V lost 3 bases, and 7 bases had no gene match. The CDR3 runs 16 residues. This CDR3 is CASSDRQGAVTDTQYF. In DNA, the CDR3 is TGTGCCAGCAGTGATCGTCAGGGGGCCGTCACAGATACGCAGTATTTT.

The chain carries TRBV10-1 and TRBJ2-2, with D uncertain. The V and J ends lost 3 bases and 2 bases respectively, with 7 bases between them. This CDR3 has 14 amino acids. Germline values: CDR1 WNHNN, CDR2 SYGVQD (reference sequence). CDR3 loop: CASSDYTNTGELFF. Written as DNA, the CDR3 is TGCGCCAGCAGTGATTACACTAACACCGGGGAGCTGTTTTTT.

This chain uses TRBV10-1 with TRBJ2-2, with 14 nucleotides matching TRBD2. The CDR3 extends over 14 amino acids. Germline V gene lookup returns CDR1 WNHNN and CDR2 SYGVQD (reference sequence). V shed 8 bases and J 7 bases; nucleotides not matched to a gene: 3. CDR3 bases: TGCGCCAGCGGGACTAGCGGGAGCGGCGGGGAGCTGTTTTTT. This codes for CASGTSGSGGELFF.

The V and J genes are TRBV10-1 and TRBJ1-2, with D uncertain. The V end lost 8 bases, the J end lost 0 bases, and 19 bases lay between the germline ends. The CDR3 spans 16 residues. From germline, CDR1 is WNHNN and CDR2 SYGVQD (reference sequence). The CDR3 is CASPGMQVRANYGYTF. CDR3 coding DNA: TGCGCCAGCCCTGGGATGCAGGTTAGGGCTAACTATGGCTACACCTTC.

The J gene is TRBJ2-1, the V gene TRBV10-3, with TRBD2 matching 10 bases. CDR3 length: 14 residues. The germline CDR1 and CDR2 sequences are ENHRY and SYGVKD. Trimming cost V 10 bases and J 8 bases; bases outside gene matches: 11. The CDR3 sequence: CATRGVAGGDEQFF. The DNA of the CDR3 is TGTGCCACGCGGGGGGTAGCGGGAGGAGATGAGCAGTTCTTC.

The CDR3, as DNA: TGTGCCAGCAGCCCACGGACAGGGGACACTGAAGCTTTCTTT. This gives the protein CASSPRTGDTEAFF. The rearrangement links TRBV11-2 to TRBJ1-1; TRBD1 aligns across 9 bases. V lost 5 bases and J lost 3; bases outside the gene matches: 4. Germline V gives CDR1 SGHAT, CDR2 FQNNGV. The CDR3 spans 14 residues.

This sequence joins TRBV10-3 and TRBJ1-1; weak D call: TRBD1 (6 bases). Germline V gene lookup returns CDR1 ENHRY and CDR2 SYGVKD. The V and J ends lost 6 bases and 3 bases respectively, with 11 bases between them. The CDR3 runs 13 residues. CDR3 nucleotide sequence: TGTGCCATCAGCGAGGGGGGCTACACTGAAGCTTTCTTT. It is translated as CAISEGGYTEAFF.

The gene calls are TRBV6-5 and TRBJ1-2, with a weak D call TRBD1 (5 bases). Trimming shortened V by 7 bases and J by 2 bases, and 14 bases separated the two germline ends. The germline CDR1 and CDR2 sequences are MNHEY and SVGAGI. The CDR3 extends over 14 amino acids. The CDR3 is CASKKPGPNYGYTF. In nucleotides, the CDR3 is TGTGCCAGCAAAAAACCGGGACCGAACTATGGCTACACCTTC.

This clone was picked up one time. This CDR3 is CASRDRGRGEQYF. The CDR3 DNA sequence: TGTGCCAGCCGGGACAGGGGGCGAGGGGAGCAGTACTTC. The V gene is TRBV2, the J gene TRBJ2-7, with 12 positions matching TRBD1. Germline V CDR1 and CDR2: SNHLY, FYNNEI. V lost 8 bases to trimming and J lost 7 bases; unmatched junction nucleotides: 6. There are 13 residues in the CDR3.

This rearrangement joins TRBV7-2 to TRBJ1-6, with D unresolved. The CDR3 sequence is 13 residues long. Germline V gene lookup returns CDR1 SGHTA and CDR2 FQGNSA. Trimming shortened V by 5 bases and J by 7 bases, and 9 bases separated the two germline ends. The CDR3 sequence: CASSQVGNSPLHF. In DNA form, the CDR3 reads TGTGCCAGCAGCCAGGTGGGCAATTCACCCCTCCACTTT.

This chain links TRBV25-1 with TRBJ1-2, with TRBD1 as a possible D gene (6 bases). Trimming cost V 3 bases and J 7 bases, with 15 bases left between them. CDR1 MGHDK and CDR2 SYGVNS come from the germline V gene. The CDR3 extends over 14 amino acids. CDR3: CASSDLDRRGGYTF. The CDR3 DNA reads as TGTGCCAGCAGTGATCTAGACAGGAGGGGTGGCTACACCTTC.

The genes are TRBV19 and TRBJ2-1; D is unresolved. Germline V CDR1 and CDR2: LNHDA, SQIVND (reference sequence). Trimming left V 2 bases short and J 8 bases short, with 13 bases between. The CDR3 has 14 amino acids. This CDR3 reads CASSILALRHEQFF. In DNA form, the CDR3 reads TGTGCCAGTAGTATATTAGCACTCCGCCATGAGCAGTTCTTC.

This clone was observed a handful of times. The V gene is TRBV9, the J gene TRBJ2-7; a weak D match, TRBD2 (5 bases). The CDR3 consists of 15 residues. CDR1 and CDR2 from the germline V gene are SGDLS and YYNGEE. V was pared by 2 bases and J by 0 bases, with 12 bases between. The CDR3 spells CASSVTWESSYEQYF. The CDR3 coding sequence is TGTGCCAGCAGCGTCACGTGGGAGTCCTCCTACGAGCAGTACTTC.

The chain uses TRBV7-8 and TRBJ2-2; 13 bases map to TRBD2. The CDR3 is 18 residues long. Germline V lookup: CDR1 SGHVS, CDR2 FQNEAQ. V lost 5 bases, J lost 5 bases, and 11 bases stayed unmatched. For the CDR3, the DNA is TGTGCCAGCAGCCAGGGACTAGCGGGACCCCTTGGGACCGGGGAGCTGTTTTTT. It encodes CASSQGLAGPLGTGELFF.

Comment on this clone: Since no conserved phenylalanine or tryptophan closes the CDR3, a read error is the likely cause. The limits of the CDR3 on the DNA are not certain, so only TCRdb's listed CDR3 is given. This chain links TRBV6-1 with TRBJ1-3; the listed D gene, TRBD1, was not tested against the DNA. The length of the CDR3 is 13 amino acids, counting both ends. In germline, CDR1 is MNHNS, CDR2 SASEGT. This CDR3 is CASSDRDRGHLIP.

Note on this clone: The same CDR3 also results from other DNA sequences found in this sample. The genes are TRBV7-2 and TRBJ2-7; a weak D match, TRBD2 (5 bases). CDR1 SGHTA and CDR2 FQGNSA come from the germline V gene. V gave up 2 bases and J gave up 3 bases, with 8 bases separating them. CDR3 length: 13 residues. CDR3 sequence (DNA): TGTGCCAGCAGCTTAAGAGGGCTCTACGAGCAGTACTTC. Residues: CASSLRGLYEQYF. Full variable domain (outside the CDR3, taken from reference TRBV7-2 and TRBJ2-7): GAGVSQSPSNKVTEKGKDVELRCDPISGHTALYWYRQSLGQGLEFLIYFQGNSAPDKSGLPSDRFSAERTGGSVSTLTIQRTQQEDSAVYLCASSLRGLYEQYFGPGTRLTVT.

The V and J genes are TRBV27 and TRBJ2-2; 8 bases align to TRBD1. The CDR3 runs 18 residues. The ends lost 5 bases at V and 2 bases at J; junction bases unmatched: 13. Per germline, CDR1 MNHEY and CDR2 SMNVEV (reference sequence). The CDR3 loop reads CASSILTRTGRNTGELFF. The DNA for the CDR3 is TGTGCCAGCAGTATCCTCACCCGGACAGGGCGAAACACCGGGGAGCTGTTTTTT.

The chain links TRBV5-1 to TRBJ2-3; TRBD2 is a possible D gene (5 bases). Per germline, CDR1 SGHRS and CDR2 YFSETQ. V was trimmed by 4 bases and J by 6 bases, leaving 12 bases between them. The CDR3 has 13 residues. CDR3 DNA: TGCGCCAGCAGCGCCGGAGGAGCCGATACGCAGTATTTT. Encoded protein: CASSAGGADTQYF.